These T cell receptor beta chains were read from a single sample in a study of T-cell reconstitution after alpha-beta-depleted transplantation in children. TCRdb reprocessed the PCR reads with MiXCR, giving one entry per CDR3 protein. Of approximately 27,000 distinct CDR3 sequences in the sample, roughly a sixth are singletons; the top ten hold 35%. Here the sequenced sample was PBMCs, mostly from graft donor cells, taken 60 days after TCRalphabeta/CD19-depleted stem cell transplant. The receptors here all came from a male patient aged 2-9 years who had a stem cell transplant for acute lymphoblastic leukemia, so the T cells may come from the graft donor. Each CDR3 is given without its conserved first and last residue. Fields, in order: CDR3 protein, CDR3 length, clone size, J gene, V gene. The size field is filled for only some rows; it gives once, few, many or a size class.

CDR3aa: ASSLGQPNQPQH; len: 12; abundance: -; j_gene: TRBJ1-5; v_gene: TRBV28
CDR3aa: ASSYPGTGNNQPQH; len: 14; abundance: many; j_gene: TRBJ1-5; v_gene: TRBV28
CDR3aa: ASSLDAVSEAF; len: 11; abundance: few; j_gene: TRBJ1-1; v_gene: TRBV7-9
CDR3aa: ASTTGEQF; len: 8; abundance: few; j_gene: TRBJ2-1; v_gene: TRBV11-2
CDR3aa: ASKQGSGANVLT; len: 12; abundance: few; j_gene: TRBJ2-6; v_gene: TRBV2
CDR3aa: ASSSRLRDRVYNEQF; len: 15; abundance: -; j_gene: TRBJ2-1; v_gene: TRBV5-6
CDR3aa: ASSLAGRVASGANVLT; len: 16; abundance: -; j_gene: TRBJ2-6; v_gene: TRBV5-1
CDR3aa: ASSHNRGGTQETQY; len: 14; abundance: -; j_gene: TRBJ2-5; v_gene: TRBV4-3
CDR3aa: ASSQVGGGDFETQY; len: 14; abundance: -; j_gene: TRBJ2-5; v_gene: TRBV11-1
CDR3aa: SARGEVDSYEQY; len: 12; abundance: few; j_gene: TRBJ2-7; v_gene: TRBV20-1
CDR3aa: AWSVSFSYEQY; len: 11; abundance: -; j_gene: TRBJ2-7; v_gene: TRBV30
CDR3aa: SASGRGYEQY; len: 10; abundance: many; j_gene: TRBJ2-7; v_gene: TRBV20-1
CDR3aa: ASSSWGGLALQETQY; len: 15; abundance: many; j_gene: TRBJ2-5; v_gene: TRBV7-9
CDR3aa: SALPGTKNIQY; len: 11; abundance: many; j_gene: TRBJ2-4; v_gene: TRBV20-1
CDR3aa: ASSYPGPAGTQY; len: 12; abundance: many; j_gene: TRBJ2-5; v_gene: TRBV6-5
CDR3aa: SARQHLLNTEAF; len: 12; abundance: few; j_gene: TRBJ1-1; v_gene: TRBV20-1
CDR3aa: ATSDLLSGPQY; len: 11; abundance: -; j_gene: TRBJ2-7; v_gene: TRBV24-1
CDR3aa: ASSAVGQVAGELF; len: 13; abundance: many; j_gene: TRBJ2-2; v_gene: TRBV9
CDR3aa: ASSFQSIETQY; len: 11; abundance: -; j_gene: TRBJ2-5; v_gene: TRBV7-2
CDR3aa: ASSPPAGQGARNYEQY; len: 16; abundance: large; j_gene: TRBJ2-7; v_gene: TRBV7-9
CDR3aa: SARFPGGSYEQY; len: 12; abundance: -; j_gene: TRBJ2-7; v_gene: TRBV20-1
CDR3aa: ATSDASDLRREHEQF; len: 15; abundance: few; j_gene: TRBJ2-1; v_gene: TRBV24-1
CDR3aa: SVWGRNTEAF; len: 10; abundance: -; j_gene: TRBJ1-1; v_gene: TRBV29-1
CDR3aa: ASSYEGQVRYEQF; len: 13; abundance: once; j_gene: TRBJ2-1; v_gene: TRBV5-5
CDR3aa: ASTTWGQGPNQPQH; len: 14; abundance: many; j_gene: TRBJ1-5; v_gene: TRBV6-2/TRBV6-3
CDR3aa: ASSISRLNTGELF; len: 13; abundance: few; j_gene: TRBJ2-2; v_gene: TRBV7-9
CDR3aa: ASSLWDSNEKLF; len: 12; abundance: once; j_gene: TRBJ1-4; v_gene: TRBV28
CDR3aa: SAPVPGGTSSYEQY; len: 14; abundance: -; j_gene: TRBJ2-7; v_gene: TRBV20-1
CDR3aa: ASSYGGFGF; len: 9; abundance: many; j_gene: TRBJ2-1; v_gene: TRBV6-2/TRBV6-3
CDR3aa: ASSPATGDNQPQH; len: 13; abundance: few; j_gene: TRBJ1-5; v_gene: TRBV18
CDR3aa: ASSPILGQGWEKNEQF; len: 16; abundance: few; j_gene: TRBJ2-1; v_gene: TRBV11-1
CDR3aa: ASKQGIGTGELF; len: 12; abundance: many; j_gene: TRBJ2-2; v_gene: TRBV19
CDR3aa: ASSLFGRGEVVLF; len: 13; abundance: -; j_gene: TRBJ1-4; v_gene: TRBV28
CDR3aa: ASSYGTSALPFKNIQY; len: 16; abundance: few; j_gene: TRBJ2-4; v_gene: TRBV28
CDR3aa: ASSSGTGNNYGYT; len: 13; abundance: many; j_gene: TRBJ1-2; v_gene: TRBV5-5
CDR3aa: AINLSGLNNEQF; len: 12; abundance: many; j_gene: TRBJ2-1; v_gene: TRBV10-3
CDR3aa: ASSPGTSGKGEQY; len: 13; abundance: -; j_gene: TRBJ2-7; v_gene: TRBV28
CDR3aa: ASSLDQGVLGYT; len: 12; abundance: many; j_gene: TRBJ1-2; v_gene: TRBV7-2
CDR3aa: ASSLAPLGEGWTEAF; len: 15; abundance: many; j_gene: TRBJ1-1; v_gene: TRBV7-8
CDR3aa: ATSDARDRVFNEQY; len: 14; abundance: -; j_gene: TRBJ2-7; v_gene: TRBV24-1
CDR3aa: ASSLTGLSEKLF; len: 12; abundance: few; j_gene: TRBJ1-4; v_gene: TRBV7-2
CDR3aa: ASSLIWGRDTEAF; len: 13; abundance: few; j_gene: TRBJ1-1; v_gene: TRBV5-1
CDR3aa: SASPNRGDTEAF; len: 12; abundance: -; j_gene: TRBJ1-1; v_gene: TRBV20-1
CDR3aa: ASSSTTGARRETQY; len: 14; abundance: few; j_gene: TRBJ2-5; v_gene: TRBV5-6
CDR3aa: ASSSHRGGANTEAF; len: 14; abundance: many; j_gene: TRBJ1-1; v_gene: TRBV12-3/TRBV12-4